These 25 T cell receptor beta chains share one sample of origin, sequenced in a study of blood T cell repertoires in COVID-19. Only in-frame clones appear in the TCRdb table, and some are missing; sequencing was by immunoSEQ multiplex PCR. The sample lists 200,000 to 250,000 clones; approximately 83% were seen once. What was sequenced was PBMCs or T cells enriched from blood (not recorded which). Receptors originate from a woman aged 60 to 75 who had recovered from COVID-19.

The chain is built from TRBV5-1 and TRBJ2-7; TRBD2 might be the D (5 bases). The germline V gene encodes CDR1 SGHRS and CDR2 YFSETQ. The CDR3 length is 15 residues. Trimming stripped 0 bases from V and 4 bases from J, with 14 bases between. DNA of the CDR3: TGCGCCAGCAGCTTGGACGGGGTGGGCCGATACGAGCAGTACTTC. Translated, it gives CASSLDGVGRYEQYF.

The chain carries TRBV7-9 and TRBJ2-7, with D perhaps matching TRBD2 (6 bases). V lost 1 base and J lost 1, with 8 bases in between. CDR1 is SEHNR, CDR2 FQNEAQ, per germline (reference sequence). This CDR3 is 14 amino acids long. Here the CDR3 reads CASSLGGLSYEQYF. The CDR3 DNA reads as TGTGCCAGCAGCTTAGGGGGACTTTCCTACGAGCAGTACTTC.

Only a few counts were recorded for this clone. The chain combines TRBV5-4 with TRBJ2-7, with TRBD2 matching 11 bases. This CDR3 comprises 15 residues. Germline V gene lookup returns CDR1 SGHNT and CDR2 YYREEE (reference sequence). V was pared by 4 bases and J by 11 bases, with 14 bases of the junction left unmatched. Here the CDR3 reads CASSASGRPLGREYF. Here the CDR3 DNA reads TGTGCCAGCAGCGCTAGCGGGAGGCCCCTAGGGAGGGAGTACTTC.

The rearrangement joins TRBV3-1 (or the pseudogene TRBV3-2) to TRBJ2-2; 7 bases map to TRBD1. CDR3 length equals 14 residues. V trimming: 7 bases; J trimming: 3 bases; junction bases outside the gene matches: 5. The germline V gene encodes CDR1 LGHDT and CDR2 YNNKEL (reference sequence). The CDR3 sequence is CASKITGDTGELFF. The CDR3 DNA reads TGTGCCAGCAAGATCACAGGGGACACCGGGGAGCTGTTTTTT.

DNA for the CDR3: TGTGCCAGCAGCCAAGATGTGGCAGGTGGCGGCTACACCTTC. It specifies CASSQDVAGGGYTF. The chain links TRBV3-1 (or the pseudogene TRBV3-2) to TRBJ1-2, with D unclear. Germline CDR1 is LGHDT and CDR2 is YNNKEL (reference sequence). The germline V and J ends were trimmed by 0 bases and 8 bases, with 13 bases remaining between them. This CDR3 has 14 residues.

CDR3 sequence reads: CASSIDGRVGTEAFF. CDR3 coding DNA: TGTGCCAGTAGTATAGATGGCAGGGTTGGGACTGAAGCTTTCTTT. The rearrangement uses TRBV19 and TRBJ1-1; a possible D gene is TRBD1 (5 bases). Germline lookup yields CDR1 LNHDA and CDR2 SQIVND (reference sequence). The CDR3 contains 15 residues. V lost 0 bases, J lost 5 bases, and 13 bases lay in between.

The CDR3 DNA follows: TGTGCCACCAGCAGGGGAGGGGCTGGAAACACCATATATTTT. It codes for CATSRGGAGNTIYF. J is TRBJ1-3 and V is TRBV15, with TRBD1 as a possible D gene (5 bases). Germline-derived CDR1 and CDR2 are LNHNV and YYDKDF (reference sequence). Deletions cut 3 bases from V and 2 bases from J, with 8 bases between. This CDR3 has 14 residues.

The chain links TRBV4-2 to TRBJ2-5; 9 bases line up with TRBD2. CDR1 and CDR2 from the germline V gene are LGHNA and YNFKEQ. Unmatched junction bases numbered 14, after V lost 5 bases and J lost 4 bases. The length of the CDR3 is 17 residues. The CDR3 DNA sequence: TGTGCCAGCAGCGAAAGAGGGGTAGCGGGGGTCGGAGAGACCCAGTACTTC. It translates to CASSERGVAGVGETQYF.

This clone was counted once. V and J are TRBV6-6 and TRBJ2-5; 9 positions match TRBD1. The CDR3 consists of 16 residues. Losses at the gene ends were 2 bases for V and 5 bases for J; bases not matched to a gene: 9. Germline V gene data show CDR1 as MNHNY and CDR2 as SVGAGI (reference sequence). The CDR3 loop reads CASSYSSQGASETQYF. The CDR3 coding sequence is TGTGCCAGCAGTTACAGTTCACAGGGGGCGTCGGAGACCCAGTACTTC.

The chain couples TRBV6-1 to TRBJ1-2; tentatively, D is TRBD1 (6 bases). The V gene lost 0 bases and the J gene lost 11 bases, with 13 bases spanning the gap. This CDR3 is built from 13 residues. The germline CDR1 and CDR2 sequences are MNHNS and SASEGT. The CDR3 DNA is TGTGCCAGCAGTGAAGCTTATAGGACAGTTTACACCTTC. It encodes CASSEAYRTVYTF.

This clone has only one observation. The chain links TRBV6-5 to TRBJ2-7, with a weak D call TRBD2 (6 bases). CDR1 is MNHEY, CDR2 SVGAGI, per germline. The CDR3 contains 15 residues. The CDR3 bases are TGTGTCCCGTCAGTTAGCGGCCCCCTGTCCTACGAGCAGTACTTC. This encodes CVPSVSGPLSYEQYF.

The CDR3 is CASRGRLSSYEQYF. DNA of the CDR3: TGTGCCAGCAGGGGGAGACTCAGCTCCTACGAGCAGTACTTC. The chain uses TRBV6-5 and TRBJ2-7, with D maybe TRBD2 (5 bases). The V gene's germline CDR1 is MNHEY and CDR2 SVGAGI. Trimming took 6 bases from V and 0 from J, leaving 12 bases between them. This CDR3 comprises 14 residues.

The rearrangement joins TRBV10-3 to TRBJ2-1; TRBD2 agrees at 8 bases. V lost 5 bases and J lost 6; bases outside the gene matches: 6. Germline CDR1 reads ENHRY; CDR2 reads SYGVKD. The CDR3 sequence is 14 residues long. As DNA, the CDR3 is TGTGCCATCAGTCCGGGACTAGGCGGCAATGAGCAGTTCTTC. It codes for CAISPGLGGNEQFF.

This chain uses TRBV6-5 with TRBJ1-1; 7 bases fit TRBD1. The germline gives CDR1 MNHEY, CDR2 SVGAGI. V shed 2 bases, J shed 1 base, and the junction held 4 bases outside the gene matches. The CDR3 is made up of 15 amino acids. The CDR3 DNA reads TGTGCCAGCAGTTACGGTACAGGGGCGAACACTGAAGCTTTCTTT. Protein: CASSYGTGANTEAFF.

The rearrangement uses TRBV6-5 and TRBJ1-6, with D unresolved. The CDR3 is made up of 15 amino acids. Germline CDR1 MNHEY, CDR2 SVGAGI. Trimming pared 4 bases from V and 9 bases from J, leaving 16 bases between. CDR3 residues: CASSLNIDLSSPLHF. CDR3 DNA sequence: TGTGCCAGCAGTTTAAATATAGATCTAAGTTCACCCCTCCACTTT.

The chain recombines TRBV19 with TRBJ1-2; a weak D match, TRBD1 (5 bases). The germline CDR1 and CDR2 sequences are LNHDA and SQIVND (reference sequence). V was pared by 1 base and J by 6 bases, with 9 bases between. The CDR3 loop spans 13 amino acids. The CDR3 loop is CASSIGQSNGYTF. The CDR3 nucleotides are TGTGCCAGTAGTATAGGACAGTCCAATGGCTACACCTTC. The complete variable domain, with remaining parts taken from reference TRBV19 and TRBJ1-2, reads DGGITQSPKYLFRKEGQNVTLSCEQNLNHDAMYWYRQDPGQGLRLIYYSQIVNDFQKGDIAEGYSVSREKKESFPLTVTSAQKNPTAFYLCASSIGQSNGYTFGSGTRLTVV.

This clone came up once. The gene calls are TRBV19 and TRBJ1-5, with D perhaps TRBD1 (6 bases). CDR1 is LNHDA, CDR2 SQIVND, per germline (reference sequence). The V end lost 5 bases, the J end lost 2 bases, and 16 bases lay between the germline ends. The CDR3 runs 16 residues. In DNA form, the CDR3 reads TGTGCCAGTAGTCAACCACAGGGACGCGGCAATCAGCCCCAGCATTTT. It encodes CASSQPQGRGNQPQHF. The variable domain in full, with the rest retrieved from reference TRBV19 and TRBJ1-5, is DGGITQSPKYLFRKEGQNVTLSCEQNLNHDAMYWYRQDPGQGLRLIYYSQIVNDFQKGDIAEGYSVSREKKESFPLTVTSAQKNPTAFYLCASSQPQGRGNQPQHFGDGTRLSIL.

This rearrangement joins TRBV19 to TRBJ1-3; D is unresolved. Germline CDR1 LNHDA, CDR2 SQIVND (reference sequence). This CDR3 has 14 residues. V lost 4 bases and J 4 bases, leaving 11 bases between the germline ends. The DNA for the CDR3 is TGTGCCAGTAGTAGAGGGTCGGAAGGAAACACCATATATTTT. Protein sequence: CASSRGSEGNTIYF.

The V gene is TRBV10-3, the J gene TRBJ1-1; no definite D call. The CDR3 runs 12 residues. With 0 bases removed from V and 10 bases from J, the gap between germline ends came to 9 bases. CDR1 is ENHRY, CDR2 SYGVKD, per germline. As DNA, the CDR3 is TGTGCCATCAGTGAGTCTGAGGTCCGAGCTTTCTTT. It specifies CAISESEVRAFF.

The chain uses TRBV19 and TRBJ2-1; 7 nucleotides agree with TRBD2. The V segment lost 4 bases and the J segment 5 bases; nucleotides outside the gene matches: 5. The CDR3 is made up of 14 amino acids. The germline V gene encodes CDR1 LNHDA and CDR2 SQIVND (reference sequence). This CDR3 is CASSRSGNHNEQFF. CDR3 bases: TGTGCCAGTAGTAGGAGCGGGAACCACAATGAGCAGTTCTTC.

In DNA, the CDR3 is TGTGCCAGCAGCCGCCCCGGGTTTTCACCCCTCCACTTT. Amino acid sequence: CASSRPGFSPLHF. The gene calls are TRBV12-3 or TRBV12-4 and TRBJ1-6; D unresolved. CDR3 length: 13 amino acids. V was cut by 6 bases and J by 9 bases, with 12 bases left in between.

The V gene is TRBV5-8, the J gene TRBJ1-1; 7 nucleotides line up with TRBD1. With V trimmed by 4 bases and J by 3 bases, 9 bases remained unmatched. Per the germline V gene, CDR1 is SGHTS and CDR2 is YDEGEE. The CDR3 has 15 residues. CDR3 DNA sequence: TGTGCCAGCAGCCCCGGGACAGTTCTCTACACTGAAGCTTTCTTT. Its translation: CASSPGTVLYTEAFF.

The chain links TRBV7-2 to TRBJ1-6; TRBD1 might be the D (5 bases). Trimming took off 7 bases at V and 7 bases at J, with 14 bases between the two ends. This CDR3 is built from 14 residues. Per the germline V gene, CDR1 is SGHTA and CDR2 is FQGNSA. CDR3 residues: CASTLPGYNSPLHF. Here the CDR3 DNA reads TGTGCCAGCACCCTCCCAGGGTACAATTCACCCCTCCACTTT.

V is TRBV10-3 and J is TRBJ2-7; 10 bases are a match to TRBD1. Trimming cost V 0 bases and J 3 bases; bases outside gene matches: 5. CDR1 ENHRY and CDR2 SYGVKD come from the germline V gene. This CDR3 has 16 amino acids. As DNA, the CDR3 is TGTGCCATCAGTGAGTCGGGGGACAGGGGAAACTACGAGCAGTACTTC. It is translated as CAISESGDRGNYEQYF.

This clone turned up a few times. V and J are TRBV6-5 and TRBJ2-7; a possible D gene is TRBD1 (6 bases). There are 13 residues in the CDR3. Germline CDR1 is MNHEY and CDR2 is SVGAGI. V was trimmed by 4 bases and J by 8 bases, leaving 15 bases between them. The CDR3 DNA sequence: TGTGCCAGCAGTTCAGGACAGCTTCGGAAGCAGTACTTC. Its translation: CASSSGQLRKQYF.